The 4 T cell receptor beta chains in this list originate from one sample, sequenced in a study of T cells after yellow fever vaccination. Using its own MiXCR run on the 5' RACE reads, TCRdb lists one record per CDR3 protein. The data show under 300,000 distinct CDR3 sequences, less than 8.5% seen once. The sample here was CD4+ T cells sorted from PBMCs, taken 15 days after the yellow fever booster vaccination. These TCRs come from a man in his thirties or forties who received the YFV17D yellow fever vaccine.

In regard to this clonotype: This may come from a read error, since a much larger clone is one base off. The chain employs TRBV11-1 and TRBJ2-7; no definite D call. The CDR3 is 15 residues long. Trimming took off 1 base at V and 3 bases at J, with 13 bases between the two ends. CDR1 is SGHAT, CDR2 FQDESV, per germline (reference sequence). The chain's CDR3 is CASSLVSHRYYEQYF. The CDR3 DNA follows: TGTGCCAGCAGCTTAGTCTCCCATCGGTACTACGAGCAGTACTTC.

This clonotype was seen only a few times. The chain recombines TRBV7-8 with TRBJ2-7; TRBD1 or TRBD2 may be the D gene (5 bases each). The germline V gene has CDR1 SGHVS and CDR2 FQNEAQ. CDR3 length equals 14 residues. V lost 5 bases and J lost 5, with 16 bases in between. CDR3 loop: CASSTGTWADEQYF. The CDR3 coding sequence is TGTGCCAGCAGCACTGGGACCTGGGCGGACGAGCAGTACTTC.

CDR3 in DNA: TGTGCCAGCAGTTCCCCCCACGCAGATACGCAGTATTTT. Translation: CASSSPHADTQYF. This rearrangement joins TRBV28 to TRBJ2-3; D not certain. CDR3 size: 13 residues. V dropped 4 bases and J dropped 4 bases, with 9 bases sitting between them. Germline assignment: CDR1 MDHEN and CDR2 SYDVKM.

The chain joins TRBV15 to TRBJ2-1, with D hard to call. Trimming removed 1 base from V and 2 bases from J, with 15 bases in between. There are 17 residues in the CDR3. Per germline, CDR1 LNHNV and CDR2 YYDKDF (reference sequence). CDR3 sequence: CATSRVSTTPPYNEQFF. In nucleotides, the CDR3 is TGTGCCACCAGCAGAGTCTCGACAACCCCCCCCTACAATGAGCAGTTCTTC.